This T cell receptor beta chain was recorded in a study of blood T cell repertoires in COVID-19. For the study at large: Samples representing acute and convalescent COVID-19 were sourced from the United States, Italy and Spain.

This CDR3 is built from 12 residues. The V gene lost 6 bases and the J gene lost 4 bases, with 6 bases spanning the gap. Some clones are missing from TCRdb's copy, which holds only in-frame ones; the method was immunoSEQ multiplex PCR. Altogether 250,000 to 350,000 clones are present, around 90% being singletons, with the ten largest covering more than 6%. In its sample, this clone was seen once. Input material: peripheral blood. This clonotype was obtained from a woman younger than 45 with COVID-19, enrolled during active disease. V usage is TRBV12-3 or TRBV12-4 and J usage is TRBJ1-4; D gene uncertain. This CDR3 is CASSLNNEKLFF. For the CDR3, the DNA is TGTGCCAGCAGCCTTAATAATGAAAAACTGTTTTTT.